The clone carrying this T cell receptor (beta chain) turned up a few times. This sample is part of a study of blood T cell repertoires in COVID-19. Study as a whole: Samples of COVID-19 (acute and convalescent) were obtained from the United States, Italy and Spain. T cells, B-cell-depleted T cells, or PBMCs provided the cDNA or gDNA that served as material.

Repertoires were generated with immunoSEQ multiplex PCR, while TCRdb's copy carries only in-frame clones and drops some. In the table there are about 420,000 clones, about 90% of which are singletons. Seattle enrolled patients during active infection and tracked them longitudinally. Deletions cut 0 bases from V and 8 bases from J, with 13 bases between. The CDR3 is 14 residues long. Germline CDR1 is MNHEY and CDR2 is SVGAGI. The rearrangement links TRBV6-5 to TRBJ1-1; possibly TRBD1 for D (6 bases). The sequenced sample was peripheral blood. This TCR derives from a man aged 18 to 30 with COVID-19, enrolled during active disease. CDR3 residues: CASSYSMGRGEAFF. CDR3 in DNA: TGTGCCAGCAGTTACTCGATGGGCAGGGGCGAAGCTTTCTTT.